Described below is a single T cell receptor beta chain sequence and its context. The authors' processing: The assay estimated nucleated cells by amplifying reference gene primers. Here immunoSEQ multiplex PCR was the method, and the copy in TCRdb shows in-frame clones only, minus some. The DNA was the basis for D and trimming; V, J and clone size are from that table. Of about 210,000 clones listed, around four fifths are singletons. Germline V lookup: CDR1 LGHNT, CDR2 FRNRAP. The CDR3 contains 15 residues. V trimming: 6 bases; J trimming: 2 bases; junction bases outside the gene matches: 9. The data derive from a study of blood T cell repertoires in COVID-19. Study-wide context: From the United States, Italy and Spain came samples of acute and convalescent COVID-19. PBMCs, B-cell-depleted T cells, or T cells were the source of the cDNA or gDNA that made up the material.

The chain uses TRBV12-5 and TRBJ2-7; 8 bases agree with TRBD2. The receptor was isolated from a man aged 50 to 60 with active or convalescent COVID-19. Sequencing was done on a sample of peripheral blood. The chain's CDR3 is CASGSPRRGAYEQYF. In DNA, the CDR3 is TGTGCTAGTGGCTCTCCCAGGCGGGGGGCCTACGAGCAGTACTTC.